One sample yielded the 30 T cell receptor beta chains listed below, sequenced in a study of Ad26.COV2.S vaccination and SARS-CoV-2 variants (dated by TCRdb to the early 2020s). Library construction relied on the immunoSEQ multiplex PCR assay. The source is immuneACCESS, and TCRdb retained only in-frame sequences with V and J called. Part of the clones is not carried over; for the studies checked, unresolved V genes explain less than half of this, and the remainder is unexplained. The sample table contains about 350,000 clones; only one count was recorded for 92% of them. The ten largest make up roughly 3.9% of the sample. In the paper's terms, the time point label means: individuals recovered from natural SARS-CoV-2 infection. Material: peripheral blood, obtained after recovery from COVID-19. The source of these receptors is a human donor who had recovered from COVID-19.

V usage is TRBV5-4 and J usage is TRBJ1-4, with a tentative D call TRBD1 (5 bases). V was shortened by 0 bases and J by 5 bases, with 11 bases between the two germline ends. CDR3 length: 15 residues. The germline V gene has CDR1 SGHNT and CDR2 YYREEE (reference sequence). The CDR3 coding sequence is TGTGCCAGCAGCTTGGGGGGGACGGAAAATGAAAAACTGTTTTTT. This sequence encodes CASSLGGTENEKLFF.

The chain recombines TRBV29-1 with TRBJ2-7; D unclear. With 4 bases removed from V and 3 bases from J, the gap between germline ends came to 13 bases. CDR3 length equals 13 residues. Per germline, CDR1 SQVTM and CDR2 ANQGSEA. DNA of the CDR3: TGCAGCGTTGCGGATCCGCCCCACTACGAGCAGTACTTC. Translating it yields CSVADPPHYEQYF.

V gene TRBV6-2 or TRBV6-3 combines with J gene TRBJ2-1; D ambiguous. V lost 0 bases and J 7 bases, leaving 10 bases between the germline ends. The CDR3 totals 14 residues. Germline V gene data show CDR1 as MNHEY and CDR2 as SVGEGT. The CDR3, as DNA: TGTGCCAGCAGTTACTCGGGCCCCCAAAATGAGCAGTTCTTC. As protein: CASSYSGPQNEQFF.

The CDR3 coding sequence is TGCGCCAGCAGCCATCCCGGACTAGCGGGGGGCCATACCGGGGAGCTGTTTTTT. Amino acids: CASSHPGLAGGHTGELFF. The J gene is TRBJ2-2, the V gene TRBV4-1; 14 positions match TRBD2. This CDR3 is 18 amino acids long. Germline CDR1 is MGHRA and CDR2 is YSYEKL. J lost 5 bases, V lost 3 bases, and 8 bases had no gene match.

V usage is TRBV14 and J usage is TRBJ1-4; 10 bases match TRBD1. The CDR3 loop spans 21 amino acids. Trimming took 0 bases from V and 3 from J; bases not matched to a gene: 16. Germline V gene data show CDR1 as SGHDN and CDR2 as FVKESK. Here the CDR3 reads CASSQEDPLTGGVWANEKLFF. CDR3 DNA: TGTGCCAGCAGCCAAGAGGATCCCCTGACAGGGGGCGTATGGGCTAATGAAAAACTGTTTTTT. Based on the CDR3 plus reference TRBV14 and TRBJ1-4, the full variable domain is EAGVTQFPSHSVIEKGQTVTLRCDPISGHDNLYWYRRVMGKEIKFLLHFVKESKQDESGMPNNRFLAERTGGTYSTLKVQPAELEDSGVYFCASSQEDPLTGGVWANEKLFFGSGTQLSVL.

V is TRBV12-5 and J is TRBJ2-5; 9 bases are a match to TRBD1. This CDR3 comprises 16 residues. Trimming removed 4 bases from V and 5 bases from J; junction bases left unmatched: 11. CDR1 and CDR2 (germline): LGHNT, FRNRAP. The CDR3 loop reads CASGSIQGAGKETQYF. The CDR3 region has the DNA TGTGCTAGTGGTTCGATACAGGGGGCAGGGAAGGAGACCCAGTACTTC.

V gene TRBV27 combines with J gene TRBJ1-5; 9 nucleotides line up with TRBD1. The ends lost 5 bases at V and 3 bases at J; junction bases unmatched: 11. The CDR3 consists of 17 residues. Germline CDR1 and CDR2: MNHEY and SMNVEV (reference sequence). CDR3 sequence reads: CASSHLGDRDYNQPQHF. DNA for the CDR3: TGTGCCAGCAGTCACCTAGGGGACAGGGATTACAATCAGCCCCAGCATTTT.

This rearrangement joins TRBV19 to TRBJ1-5; possible D gene TRBD1, 6 bases. Germline CDR1 and CDR2: LNHDA and SQIVND (reference sequence). CDR3 length: 16 residues. V was pared by 10 bases and J by 0 bases, with 19 bases between. The CDR3 DNA sequence: TGTGCCAAAAAGGATCAGGGGTGGCATAGCAATCAGCCCCAGCATTTT. Translation gives CAKKDQGWHSNQPQHF.

The CDR3, as DNA: TGTGCCAGTTCGGGCCCGCCTGCCCACGAGCAGTACTTC. Translation: CASSGPPAHEQYF. The J gene is TRBJ2-7, the V gene TRBV13; no reliable D call. Germline-derived CDR1 and CDR2 are PRHDT and FYEKMQ (reference sequence). The CDR3 consists of 13 residues. Trimming left V 9 bases short and J 5 bases short, with 17 bases between.

The chain couples TRBV9 to TRBJ1-1; D not resolved. V shed 1 base and J shed 6 bases, with 10 bases lying between them. The CDR3 consists of 13 residues. Germline-derived CDR1 and CDR2 are SGDLS and YYNGEE. CDR3 residues: CASSVRANAEAFF. CDR3 bases: TGTGCCAGCAGCGTAAGGGCTAACGCTGAAGCTTTCTTT.

The chain couples TRBV7-2 to TRBJ1-1; D is uncertain. Germline loops: CDR1 SGHTA, CDR2 FQGNSA. V was trimmed by 5 bases and J by 0 bases, leaving 13 bases between them. The CDR3 contains 15 residues. The DNA of the CDR3 is TGTGCCAGCAGCCCTCCTATGATTATGAACACTGAAGCTTTCTTT. Translated: CASSPPMIMNTEAFF.

CDR3 DNA: TGTGCCAGCAGTTACCGCATGGTGATGAACACTGAAGCTTTCTTT. Translation: CASSYRMVMNTEAFF. The chain is built from TRBV6-2 or TRBV6-3 and TRBJ1-1; D is unclear. Germline-derived CDR1 and CDR2 are MNHEY and SVGEGT. This CDR3 comprises 15 residues. Trimming took 2 bases from V and 0 from J, leaving 10 bases between them.

This rearrangement joins TRBV5-1 to TRBJ2-3, with D unresolved. The CDR3 runs 15 residues. Trimming left V 0 bases short and J 4 bases short, with 12 bases between. Per germline, CDR1 SGHRS and CDR2 YFSETQ. CDR3 amino acids: CASSLAGASADTQYF. The CDR3 nucleotides read TGCGCCAGCAGCTTGGCCGGCGCTAGTGCAGATACGCAGTATTTT.

The chain employs TRBV6-5 and TRBJ1-1; D unresolved. CDR3 size: 15 residues. Germline V gene lookup returns CDR1 MNHEY and CDR2 SVGAGI. The germline V and J ends were trimmed by 4 bases and 7 bases, with 19 bases remaining between them. For the CDR3, the DNA is TGTGCCAGCAGTTCCGGCAGGTTTTGGTCGAGTGAAGCTTTCTTT. Protein product: CASSSGRFWSSEAFF.

This rearrangement joins TRBV9 to TRBJ1-5; 7 bases map to TRBD1. Germline-derived CDR1 and CDR2 are SGDLS and YYNGEE. The J segment lost 1 base and the V segment lost 1 base, leaving 2 bases of the junction unmatched. This CDR3 has 15 residues. Here the CDR3 reads CASSVMDRSNQPQHF. DNA of the CDR3: TGTGCCAGCAGCGTAATGGACAGGAGCAATCAGCCCCAGCATTTT.

J is TRBJ1-2 and V is TRBV11-2; 10 bases agree with TRBD1. Trimming cost V 5 bases and J 6 bases; bases outside gene matches: 12. The CDR3 runs to 16 residues. Per the germline V gene, CDR1 is SGHAT and CDR2 is FQNNGV. In nucleotides, the CDR3 is TGTGCCAGCAGCCACCCGGGACAGGGGTGGTCTAATGGCTACACCTTC. Its translation: CASSHPGQGWSNGYTF.

V and J are TRBV5-6 and TRBJ2-3; D gene uncertain. Trimming pared 9 bases from V and 2 bases from J, leaving 13 bases between. Germline CDR1 SGHDT, CDR2 YYEEEE. This CDR3 has 13 residues. The CDR3 DNA sequence: TGTGCCACCGTCGGACGGACCACAGATACGCAGTATTTT. Its translation: CATVGRTTDTQYF.

This clone appeared once. The rearrangement uses TRBV7-9 and TRBJ2-5, with TRBD1 as a possible D gene (6 bases). Trimming stripped 5 bases from V and 4 bases from J, with 8 bases between. The CDR3 length is 12 residues. Germline V CDR1 and CDR2: SEHNR, FQNEAQ (reference sequence). The CDR3 region is CASSPGVETQYF. The CDR3 nucleotides read TGTGCCAGCAGCCCAGGGGTAGAGACCCAGTACTTC.

The rearrangement links TRBV6-6 to TRBJ2-3; 9 nucleotides match TRBD2. V shed 2 bases and J 6 bases; nucleotides not matched to a gene: 9. The CDR3 length is 16 residues. Germline CDR1 MNHNY, CDR2 SVGAGI (reference sequence). In DNA form, the CDR3 reads TGTGCCAGCAGTTACGCGGCGGGGGGGCGACCCGATACGCAGTATTTT. Protein sequence: CASSYAAGGRPDTQYF.

The V gene is TRBV5-1, the J gene TRBJ2-7, with TRBD1 matching 8 bases. The V gene end was trimmed by 0 bases and the J gene end by 3 bases; junction bases not matched to a gene: 8. Per germline, CDR1 SGHRS and CDR2 YFSETQ. The CDR3 is 16 amino acids. The CDR3, as DNA: TGCGCCAGCAGCTTGGCTTCCGGCGGACAGGGCTACGAGCAGTACTTC. This encodes CASSLASGGQGYEQYF.

In DNA form, the CDR3 reads TGTGCCAGCTCACCCCCTTTAGGCGGGGGGGCCCTCGCAAACACCGGGGAGCTGTTTTTT. Amino acids: CASSPPLGGGALANTGELFF. This sequence joins TRBV18 and TRBJ2-2; TRBD2 agrees at 9 bases. V shed 3 bases, J shed 2 bases, and the junction held 16 bases outside the gene matches. The germline CDR1 and CDR2 sequences are KGHSH and LQKENI. The CDR3 consists of 20 residues. Combining the CDR3 with reference TRBV18 and TRBJ2-2 gives the whole variable domain NAGVMQNPRHLVRRRGQEARLRCSPMKGHSHVYWYRQLPEEGLKFMVYLQKENIIDESGMPKERFSAEFPKEGPSILRIQQVVRGDSAAYFCASSPPLGGGALANTGELFFGEGSRLTVL.

V gene TRBV10-3 combines with J gene TRBJ2-7; unclear D gene. Trimming removed 4 bases at V and 0 bases at J, with 4 bases between. Germline loops: CDR1 ENHRY, CDR2 SYGVKD. CDR3 length: 12 amino acids. The CDR3 region has the DNA TGTGCCATCAGTGGGTTCTCCTACGAGCAGTACTTC. Protein sequence: CAISGFSYEQYF.

The chain has TRBV2 and TRBJ2-2; tentatively, D is TRBD2 (5 bases). V lost 3 bases and J 5 bases, leaving 7 bases between the germline ends. Per germline, CDR1 SNHLY and CDR2 FYNNEI. This CDR3 has 13 amino acids. Written as DNA, the CDR3 is TGTGCCAGCAGTGAGACTATTACCGGGGAGCTGTTTTTT. This encodes CASSETITGELFF.

The chain links TRBV12-3 or TRBV12-4 to TRBJ1-2; D is unresolved. V shed 10 bases and J shed 3 bases, with 15 bases lying between them. CDR3 length: 13 residues. The CDR3: CATENYFDYGYTF. The CDR3 DNA reads TGTGCCACAGAAAATTATTTTGACTATGGCTACACCTTC.

The chain recombines TRBV3-1 (or the pseudogene TRBV3-2) with TRBJ1-3; a possible D gene is TRBD1 (6 bases). The germline V gene has CDR1 LGHDT and CDR2 YNNKEL (reference sequence). V was shortened by 4 bases and J by 11 bases, with 18 bases between the two germline ends. The CDR3 spans 14 residues. The CDR3 sequence is CASSPIQGPGAIYF. Here the CDR3 DNA reads TGTGCCAGCAGCCCGATACAGGGTCCGGGTGCCATATATTTT.

The V and J genes are TRBV4-2 and TRBJ1-1; D gene uncertain. Germline V gives CDR1 LGHNA, CDR2 YNFKEQ. V lost 0 bases and J lost 1, with 12 bases in between. There are 16 residues in the CDR3. In nucleotides, the CDR3 is TGTGCCAGCAGCCAAGATTGGCGGCAGGAGAACACTGAAGCTTTCTTT. Translating it yields CASSQDWRQENTEAFF.

The V and J genes are TRBV6-5 and TRBJ1-2; 12 bases are shared with TRBD1. The CDR3 has 15 residues. The germline CDR1 and CDR2 sequences are MNHEY and SVGAGI. After removal of 2 bases from V and 8 bases from J, the junction contained 6 bases not matched to a gene. The CDR3 nucleotides are TGTGCCAGCAGTTACGGGACAGGGGGCGCGGTCGGCTACACCTTC. This codes for CASSYGTGGAVGYTF.

The V and J genes are TRBV12-5 and TRBJ2-7; 11 bases match TRBD1. The CDR3 has 15 residues. The germline gives CDR1 LGHNT, CDR2 FRNRAP. With V trimmed by 2 bases and J by 5 bases, 5 bases remained unmatched. DNA for the CDR3: TGTGCTAGTGGTTTGCTCGGACAGGGGGCCCACGAGCAGTACTTC. This translates into CASGLLGQGAHEQYF.

V and J are TRBV7-2 and TRBJ1-3, with a possible D match to TRBD1 (5 bases). Trimming took 5 bases from V and 2 from J, leaving 7 bases between them. The CDR3 is made up of 13 amino acids. Germline V CDR1 and CDR2: SGHTA, FQGNSA. In DNA, the CDR3 is TGTGCCAGCAGCGAGGGGCCTGGAAACACCATATATTTT. This gives the protein CASSEGPGNTIYF.

This sequence joins TRBV15 and TRBJ2-3, with 7 bases matching TRBD1. V trimming: 0 bases; J trimming: 4 bases; junction bases outside the gene matches: 4. The germline CDR1 and CDR2 sequences are LNHNV and YYDKDF (reference sequence). CDR3 length: 15 amino acids. CDR3 amino acids: CATSRDRQGSDTQYF. In nucleotides, the CDR3 is TGTGCCACCAGCAGAGATCGACAGGGTTCAGATACGCAGTATTTT.